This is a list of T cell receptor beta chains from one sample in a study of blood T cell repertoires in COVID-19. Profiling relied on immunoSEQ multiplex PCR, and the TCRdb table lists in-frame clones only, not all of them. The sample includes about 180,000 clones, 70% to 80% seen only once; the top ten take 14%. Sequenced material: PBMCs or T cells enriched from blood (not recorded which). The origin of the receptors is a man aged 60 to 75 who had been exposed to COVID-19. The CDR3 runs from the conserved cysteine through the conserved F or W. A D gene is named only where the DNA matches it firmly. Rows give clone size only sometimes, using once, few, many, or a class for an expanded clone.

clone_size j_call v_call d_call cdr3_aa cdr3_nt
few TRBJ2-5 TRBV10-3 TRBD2 CAISGGGSQEETQYF TGTGCCATCAGTGGGGGAGGGAGCCAAGAAGAGACCCAGTACTTC
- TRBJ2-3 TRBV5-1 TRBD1 CASSSRTGADGDTQYF TGCGCCAGCAGCTCGCGGACAGGGGCGGATGGGGATACGCAGTATTTT
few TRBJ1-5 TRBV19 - CASSILRGDYSNQPQHF TGTGCCAGTAGTATCTTAAGGGGGGACTATAGCAATCAGCCCCAGCATTTT
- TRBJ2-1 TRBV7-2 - CASSLSGSNEQFF TGTGCCAGCAGCTTAAGCGGCAGCAATGAGCAGTTCTTC
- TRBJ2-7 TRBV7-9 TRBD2 CASSSSSGPHYEQYF TGTGCCAGCAGCTCCTCTAGCGGGCCCCACTACGAGCAGTACTTC
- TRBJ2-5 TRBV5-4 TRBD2 CASSPRGSGRPEETQYF TGTGCCAGCAGCCCCCGGGGTAGCGGGAGGCCCGAAGAGACCCAGTACTTC
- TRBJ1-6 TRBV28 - CASSGGGQVNSPLHF TGTGCCAGCAGTGGCGGGGGGCAAGTCAATTCACCCCTCCACTTT
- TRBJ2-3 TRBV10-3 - CAIRSGSLDTQYF TGTGCCATCAGAAGCGGTTCCTTGGATACGCAGTATTTT
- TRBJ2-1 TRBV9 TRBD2 CASSETSGTEQFF TGTGCCAGCAGCGAAACTAGCGGCACCGAGCAGTTCTTC
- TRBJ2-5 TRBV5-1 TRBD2 CASSLALAGVETQYF TGCGCCAGCAGCTTGGCACTAGCGGGAGTAGAGACCCAGTACTTC
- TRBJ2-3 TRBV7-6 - CASSPRDLRTDTQYF TGTGCCAGCAGCCCCAGGGACTTGCGCACAGATACGCAGTATTTT
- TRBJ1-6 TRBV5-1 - CASSFGGEYNSPLHF TGCGCCAGCAGTTTCGGGGGAGAATATAATTCACCCCTCCACTTT
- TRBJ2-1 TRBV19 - CASSITRLLYNEQFF TGTGCCAGTAGTATTACGCGACTACTCTACAATGAGCAGTTCTTC
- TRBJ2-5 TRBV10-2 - CASSDLQRIQETQYF TGCGCCAGCAGTGATTTGCAGCGAATCCAAGAGACCCAGTACTTC
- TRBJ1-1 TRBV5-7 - CASSLGSRQEAFF TGTGCCAGCAGCTTGGGATCGCGACAGGAAGCTTTCTTT
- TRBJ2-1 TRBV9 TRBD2 CASSVGLAGGDNEQFF TGTGCCAGCAGCGTGGGACTAGCGGGAGGGGACAATGAGCAGTTCTTC
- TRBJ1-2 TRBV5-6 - CASSRGELRRRKDYGYTF TGTGCCAGCAGCCGGGGGGAGCTCCGTAGGCGTAAAGACTATGGCTACACCTTC
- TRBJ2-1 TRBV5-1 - CASRRSGDNEQFF TGCGCCAGCCGGCGGTCAGGGGACAATGAGCAGTTCTTC
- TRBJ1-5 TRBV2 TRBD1 CASGMTGGAGQPQHF TGTGCCAGCGGAATGACAGGGGGCGCCGGGCAGCCCCAGCATTTT
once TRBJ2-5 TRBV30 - CAWSVNFGETQYF TGTGCCTGGAGTGTTAACTTCGGGGAGACCCAGTACTTC
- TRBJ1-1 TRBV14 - CASSQDTVAIENTEAFF TGTGCCAGCAGCCAAGACACCGTAGCGATTGAGAACACTGAAGCTTTCTTT
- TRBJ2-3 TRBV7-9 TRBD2 CASSRGLAGDTQYF TGTGCCAGCAGCCGCGGACTAGCGGGAGATACGCAGTATTTT
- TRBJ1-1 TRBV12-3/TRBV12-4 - CASSLRDYTEAFF TGTGCCAGCAGTTTAAGGGACTACACTGAAGCTTTCTTT
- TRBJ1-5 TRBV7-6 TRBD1 CASSLGDSANQPQHF TGTGCCAGCAGCTTAGGGGACAGCGCTAATCAGCCCCAGCATTTT
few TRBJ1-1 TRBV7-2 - CASSLSPAQVNTEAFF TGTGCCAGCAGCTTATCCCCGGCGCAGGTCAACACTGAAGCTTTCTTT
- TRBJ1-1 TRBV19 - CASITRDTNTEAFF TGTGCCAGTATCACTCGGGACACGAACACTGAAGCTTTCTTT
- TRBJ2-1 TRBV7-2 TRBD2 CASSKLAGGPSSYNEQFF TGTGCCAGCAGCAAACTAGCGGGAGGGCCGAGCTCCTACAATGAGCAGTTCTTC
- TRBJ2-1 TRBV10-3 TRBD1 CATAGQEKYNEQFF TGTGCCACCGCGGGACAGGAAAAATACAATGAGCAGTTCTTC
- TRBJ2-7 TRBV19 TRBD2 CASSIATSGTHEQYF TGTGCCAGTAGTATCGCAACTAGCGGGACTCACGAGCAGTACTTC
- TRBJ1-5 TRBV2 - CASQGSRLGQPQHF TGTGCCTCACAGGGATCAAGGCTGGGTCAGCCCCAGCATTTT
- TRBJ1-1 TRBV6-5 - CASSPMGGNTEAFF TGTGCCAGCAGCCCCATGGGGGGGAACACTGAAGCTTTCTTT
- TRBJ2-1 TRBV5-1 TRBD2 CASSRDLAVWFEQFF TGCGCCAGCAGCCGGGATCTAGCGGTTTGGTTTGAGCAGTTCTTC
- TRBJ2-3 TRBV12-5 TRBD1 CASGFNRGDTQYF TGTGCTAGTGGTTTTAACAGGGGAGATACGCAGTATTTT
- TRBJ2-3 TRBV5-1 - CASSLSGTGGDTQYF TGCGCCAGCAGCCTCTCCGGGACTGGGGGAGATACGCAGTATTTT
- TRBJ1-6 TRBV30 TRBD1 CAWSTGQGQMRYSPLHF TGTGCCTGGAGTACCGGACAGGGTCAAATGAGATATTCACCCCTCCACTTT
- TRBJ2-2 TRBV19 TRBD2 CASSPPRTSGGWGGELFF TGTGCCAGTAGTCCCCCCCGGACTAGCGGGGGGTGGGGCGGGGAGCTGTTTTTT
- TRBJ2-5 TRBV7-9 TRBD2 CASSPRTSGETQYF TGTGCCAGCAGCCCACGGACTAGCGGAGAGACCCAGTACTTC
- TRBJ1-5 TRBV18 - CASSPPGNQPQHF TGTGCCAGCTCACCACCCGGCAATCAGCCCCAGCATTTT
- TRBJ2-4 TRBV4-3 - CASSQSIANTQNIQYF TGCGCCAGCAGCCAATCGATAGCGAATACCCAAAACATTCAGTACTTC
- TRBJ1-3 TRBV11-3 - CASSLVLLDSGNTIYF TGTGCCAGCAGCTTAGTCTTATTAGACTCTGGAAACACCATATATTTT